What follows are 5 T cell receptor beta chains derived from one specimen sequenced in a study of OX40 agonist ivuxolimab in advanced cancers. Produced via immunoSEQ multiplex PCR; TCRdb's table is partial and in-frame only. The table has roughly 60,000 clones, around 93% seen once. Sequencing was performed on CD4+ or CD8+ T cells sorted from blood, taken in a trial of the OX40 agonist ivuxolimab. The receptors were sampled from an adult with an advanced solid tumor such as melanoma, head and neck, liver or kidney cancer.

The rearrangement links TRBV7-9 to TRBJ1-1, with D unresolved. V was pared by 1 base and J by 1 base, with 10 bases between. The germline gives CDR1 SEHNR, CDR2 FQNEAQ (reference sequence). The CDR3 is 15 residues long. The DNA of the CDR3 is TGTGCCAGCAGCTTAGGTGTAGGGAGGAACACTGAAGCTTTCTTT. Protein product: CASSLGVGRNTEAFF. The full variable domain, in which reference TRBV7-9 and TRBJ1-1 provide the parts outside the CDR3, is DTGVSQNPRHKITKRGQNVTFRCDPISEHNRLYWYRQTLGQGPEFLTYFQNEAQLEKSRLLSDRFSAERPKGSFSTLEIQRTEQGDSAMYLCASSLGVGRNTEAFFGQGTRLTVV.

The chain has TRBV25-1 and TRBJ1-5; 8 bases line up with TRBD1. V lost 3 bases and J lost 8; bases outside the gene matches: 6. The CDR3 has 14 residues. The germline V gene encodes CDR1 MGHDK and CDR2 SYGVNS. The CDR3, as DNA: TGTGCCAGCAGTGAGACAGGGGCCCGGAAGCCCCAGCATTTT. It encodes CASSETGARKPQHF.

V usage is TRBV10-2 and J usage is TRBJ1-1; possibly TRBD1 for D (5 bases). V lost 2 bases, J lost 9 bases, and 22 bases lay in between. Germline loops: CDR1 WSHSY, CDR2 SAAADI. CDR3 length: 16 residues. The CDR3 loop is CASSEAKSGRQSKAFF. The DNA for the CDR3 is TGCGCCAGCAGTGAGGCAAAGTCGGGACGGCAAAGTAAAGCTTTCTTT.

CDR3 sequence reads: CASRGGSPETQYF. The CDR3 DNA reads as TGTGCCAGCAGAGGCGGGAGTCCGGAGACCCAGTACTTC. The chain employs TRBV2 and TRBJ2-5; 7 nucleotides line up with TRBD2. After removal of 6 bases from V and 5 bases from J, the junction contained 6 bases not matched to a gene. Germline assignment: CDR1 SNHLY and CDR2 FYNNEI. The CDR3 extends over 13 amino acids.

This clone was found a few times. The chain's CDR3 is CASTGTWDRGSGYTF. CDR3 DNA sequence: TGTGCCAGCACTGGAACCTGGGACAGGGGGTCTGGCTACACCTTC. This sequence joins TRBV2 and TRBJ1-2, with 11 bases aligning to TRBD1. The CDR3 length is 15 residues. V lost 7 bases and J lost 7; bases outside the gene matches: 11. From germline, CDR1 is SNHLY and CDR2 FYNNEI.